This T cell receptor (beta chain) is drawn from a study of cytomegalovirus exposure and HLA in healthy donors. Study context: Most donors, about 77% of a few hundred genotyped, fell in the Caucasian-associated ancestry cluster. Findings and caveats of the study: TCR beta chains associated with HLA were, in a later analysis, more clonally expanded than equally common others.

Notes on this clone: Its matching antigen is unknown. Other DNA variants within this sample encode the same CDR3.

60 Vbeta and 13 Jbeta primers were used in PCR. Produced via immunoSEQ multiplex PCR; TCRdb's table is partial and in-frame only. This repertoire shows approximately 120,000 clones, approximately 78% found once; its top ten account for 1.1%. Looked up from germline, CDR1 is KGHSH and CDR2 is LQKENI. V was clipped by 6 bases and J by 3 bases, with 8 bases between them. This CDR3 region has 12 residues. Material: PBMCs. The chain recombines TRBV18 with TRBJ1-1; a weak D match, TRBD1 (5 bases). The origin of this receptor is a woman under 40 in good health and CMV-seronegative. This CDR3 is CASSSGYTEAFF. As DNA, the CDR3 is TGTGCCAGCTCGTCAGGGTACACTGAAGCTTTCTTT. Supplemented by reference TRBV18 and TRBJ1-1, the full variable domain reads NAGVMQNPRHLVRRRGQEARLRCSPMKGHSHVYWYRQLPEEGLKFMVYLQKENIIDESGMPKERFSAEFPKEGPSILRIQQVVRGDSAAYFCASSSGYTEAFFGQGTRLTVV.